This T cell receptor (beta chain) was sequenced for a study of cytomegalovirus exposure and HLA in healthy donors. PCR primers comprised 60 Vbeta and 13 Jbeta primers. Assay: immunoSEQ multiplex PCR; the TCRdb copy retains only in-frame clones and omits some. The sample consists of some 200,000 clones, roughly 80% of them appearing once. Study-wide results and caveats: A missense variant in DCLRE1C was later tied to TCR beta V- and J-gene trimming. In vitro work confirmed that three CMV-associated chains recognize CMV antigens. A later analysis showed TCR association rates differing by HLA locus, peaking at DRB1 and lowest at HLA-C. Among TCR beta chains, those listed as cytomegalovirus-associated numbered over 150.

As concerns this clone: Its antigen remains unidentified.

The sequence came from a man between 45 and 60 years old in good health and CMV-seronegative. The specimen sequenced was PBMCs.

The chain's CDR3 is CASSSVREERPQHF. CDR3 DNA: TGTGCCAGCAGTTCGGTGCGGGAGGAACGGCCCCAGCATTTT. V is TRBV7-9 and J is TRBJ1-5; unclear D gene. V lost 6 bases, J lost 9 bases, and 18 bases lay in between. The CDR3 has 14 residues. Germline values: CDR1 SEHNR, CDR2 FQNEAQ (reference sequence). Drawing the rest from reference TRBV7-9 and TRBJ1-5, the complete variable domain is DTGVSQNPRHKITKRGQNVTFRCDPISEHNRLYWYRQTLGQGPEFLTYFQNEAQLEKSRLLSDRFSAERPKGSFSTLEIQRTEQGDSAMYLCASSSVREERPQHFGDGTRLSIL.